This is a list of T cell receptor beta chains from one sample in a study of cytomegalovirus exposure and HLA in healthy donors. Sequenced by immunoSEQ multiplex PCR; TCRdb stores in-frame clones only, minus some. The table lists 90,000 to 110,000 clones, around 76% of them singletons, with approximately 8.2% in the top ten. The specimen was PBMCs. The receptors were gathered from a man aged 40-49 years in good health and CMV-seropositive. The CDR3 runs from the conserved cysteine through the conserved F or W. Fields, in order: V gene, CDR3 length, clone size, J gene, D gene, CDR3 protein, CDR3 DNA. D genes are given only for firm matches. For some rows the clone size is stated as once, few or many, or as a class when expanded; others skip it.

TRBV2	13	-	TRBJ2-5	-	CASSEELGGTQYF	TGTGCCAGCAGTGAAGAACTAGGGGGGACCCAGTACTTC
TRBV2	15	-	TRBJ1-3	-	CASSEGVRSGNTIYF	TGTGCCAGCAGTGAAGGCGTCCGGTCTGGAAACACCATATATTTT
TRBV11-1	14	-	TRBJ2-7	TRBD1	CASRGQGGTYEQYF	TGTGCCAGCAGAGGACAGGGGGGGACCTACGAGCAGTACTTC
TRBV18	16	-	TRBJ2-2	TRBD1	CASSKVGQGATGELFF	TGTGCCAGCTCCAAAGTGGGACAGGGGGCCACCGGGGAGCTGTTTTTT
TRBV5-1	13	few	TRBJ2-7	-	CASRLTSSYEQYF	TGCGCCAGCAGGCTCACCAGCTCCTACGAGCAGTACTTC
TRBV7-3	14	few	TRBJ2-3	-	CASSLSRVPDTQYF	TGTGCCAGCAGCTTATCCAGGGTACCAGATACGCAGTATTTT
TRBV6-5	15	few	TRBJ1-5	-	CASRKSGLRDQPQHF	TGTGCCAGCAGGAAGAGCGGGTTAAGAGATCAGCCCCAGCATTTT
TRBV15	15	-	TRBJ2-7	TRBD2	CATSRDPGGSYEQYF	TGTGCCACCAGCAGAGACCCCGGGGGGTCCTACGAGCAGTACTTC
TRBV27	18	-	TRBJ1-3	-	CASSPKGGTRLSGNTIYF	TGTGCCAGCAGCCCAAAAGGGGGAACCCGGCTCTCTGGAAACACCATATATTTT
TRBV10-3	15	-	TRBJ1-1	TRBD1	CAIRPGGQGGTEAFF	TGTGCCATCAGGCCGGGCGGGCAGGGGGGAACTGAAGCTTTCTTT
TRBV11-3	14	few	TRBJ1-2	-	CASSLDRLGYGYTF	TGTGCCAGCAGCTTAGACAGGCTCGGCTATGGCTACACCTTC
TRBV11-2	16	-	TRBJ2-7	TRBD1	CASSLAGQGAMYEQYF	TGTGCCAGCAGCTTGGCCGGACAGGGCGCGATGTACGAGCAGTACTTC
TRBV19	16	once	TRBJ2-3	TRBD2	CASSSLTSGDRDTQYF	TGTGCCAGTAGTTCACTGACTAGCGGGGACAGGGATACGCAGTATTTT
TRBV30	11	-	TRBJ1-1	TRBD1	CAWRQGLTAFF	TGTGCCTGGAGACAGGGGTTAACAGCTTTCTTT
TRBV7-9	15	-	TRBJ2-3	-	CASSLPRSSTDTQYF	TGTGCCAGCAGCTTACCCCGGAGTAGCACAGATACGCAGTATTTT
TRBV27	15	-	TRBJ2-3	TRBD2	CASSMLAGGLDTQYF	TGTGCCAGCAGTATGCTAGCGGGGGGGCTGGATACGCAGTATTTT
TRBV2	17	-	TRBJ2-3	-	CASSDDLDRRVTDTQYF	TGTGCCAGCAGTGATGATCTAGACAGGAGAGTCACAGATACGCAGTATTTT
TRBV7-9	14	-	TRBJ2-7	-	CASSLAGQTYEQYF	TGTGCCAGCAGCCTTGCGGGACAGACCTACGAGCAGTACTTC
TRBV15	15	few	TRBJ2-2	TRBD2	CATRGGREESGELFF	TGTGCCACCAGGGGGGGACGGGAGGAGTCCGGGGAGCTGTTTTTT
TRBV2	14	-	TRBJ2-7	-	CASTLTGSLGEQYF	TGTGCCAGCACTCTGACAGGATCTCTGGGCGAGCAGTACTTC
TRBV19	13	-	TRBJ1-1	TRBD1	CASRKTGVTEAFF	TGTGCCAGTAGGAAGACAGGGGTCACTGAAGCTTTCTTT
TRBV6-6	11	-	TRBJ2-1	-	CASSFGGFQFF	TGTGCCAGCAGTTTTGGGGGGTTCCAGTTCTTC
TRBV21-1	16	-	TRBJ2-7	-	CASTARTPGGGYEQYF	TGTGCCAGCACCGCGAGGACCCCAGGGGGCGGATACGAGCAGTACTTC
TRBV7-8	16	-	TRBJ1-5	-	CASSLRAQGPNQPQHF	TGTGCCAGCAGCTTACGGGCACAGGGTCCAAATCAGCCCCAGCATTTT
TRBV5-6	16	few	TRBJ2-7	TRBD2	CASTLWGLANSYEQYF	TGTGCCAGCACCTTGTGGGGACTAGCGAACTCCTACGAGCAGTACTTC
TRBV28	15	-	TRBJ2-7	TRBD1	CASSWGGTGAYEQYF	TGTGCCAGCAGTTGGGGGGGGACAGGGGCCTACGAGCAGTACTTC
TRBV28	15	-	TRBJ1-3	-	CASRPRTVSGNTIYF	TGTGCCAGCAGGCCAAGGACAGTCTCTGGAAACACCATATATTTT
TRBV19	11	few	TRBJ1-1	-	CASMAGPEAFF	TGTGCCAGTATGGCAGGGCCTGAAGCTTTCTTT
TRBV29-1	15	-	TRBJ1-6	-	CSVLQRQNINSPLHF	TGCAGCGTTTTACAAAGACAGAACATTAATTCACCCCTCCACTTT
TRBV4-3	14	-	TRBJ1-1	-	CASSQEGRNTEAFF	TGCGCCAGCAGCCAAGAGGGCAGGAACACTGAAGCTTTCTTT
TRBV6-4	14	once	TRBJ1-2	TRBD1	CASSSGQGASGYTF	TGTGCCAGCAGTTCCGGACAGGGGGCTTCCGGCTACACCTTC
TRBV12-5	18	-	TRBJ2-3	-	CASGFVTSQTSSTDTQYF	TGTGCTAGTGGTTTTGTGACATCCCAGACCTCTAGCACAGATACGCAGTATTTT
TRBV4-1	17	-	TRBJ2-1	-	CASSLSPTGSTQNEQFF	TGCGCCAGCAGCCTTTCCCCCACCGGGTCAACGCAGAATGAGCAGTTCTTC
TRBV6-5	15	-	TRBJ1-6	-	CASRAAGAYNSPLHF	TGTGCCAGCAGGGCTGCGGGTGCCTATAATTCACCCCTCCACTTT
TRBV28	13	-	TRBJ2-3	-	CASSGGGPDTQYF	TGTGCCAGCAGTGGCGGGGGCCCCGATACGCAGTATTTT
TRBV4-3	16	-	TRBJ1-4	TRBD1	CASSQGTGGTNEKLFF	TGCGCCAGCAGCCAAGGTACAGGGGGAACTAATGAAAAACTGTTTTTT
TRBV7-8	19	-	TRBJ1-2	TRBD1	CASSLVVVGQGAPNYGYTF	TGTGCCAGCAGCTTAGTCGTGGTGGGACAGGGGGCGCCTAACTATGGCTACACCTTC
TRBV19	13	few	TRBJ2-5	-	CASTPGATGTQYF	TGTGCCAGTACCCCTGGGGCGACGGGGACCCAGTACTTC
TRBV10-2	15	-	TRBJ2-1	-	CASGAAGIDYNEQFF	TGCGCCAGTGGAGCGGCGGGAATCGACTACAATGAGCAGTTCTTC
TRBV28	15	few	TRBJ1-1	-	CASSARSSIRAEAFF	TGTGCCAGCAGTGCGCGGAGCAGCATTAGAGCGGAAGCTTTCTTT
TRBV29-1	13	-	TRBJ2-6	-	CSVEGLTGNVLTF	TGCAGCGTTGAAGGCCTGACAGGTAACGTCCTGACTTTC
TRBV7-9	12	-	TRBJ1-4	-	CASSFGGEKLFF	TGTGCCAGCAGCTTCGGGGGTGAAAAACTGTTTTTT
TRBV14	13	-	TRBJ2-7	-	CAVAAGNGYEQYF	TGTGCAGTTGCGGCCGGCAATGGCTACGAGCAGTACTTC
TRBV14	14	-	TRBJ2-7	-	CASSQDVAGTEQYF	TGTGCCAGCAGCCAAGATGTGGCTGGGACAGAGCAGTACTTC
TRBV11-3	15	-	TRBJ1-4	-	CASSSSGRGGEKLFF	TGTGCCAGCAGCTCATCGGGTAGGGGTGGGGAAAAACTGTTTTTT
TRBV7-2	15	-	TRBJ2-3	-	CASSLQLSSTDTQYF	TGTGCCAGCAGCCTACAGCTTTCTTCCACAGATACGCAGTATTTT
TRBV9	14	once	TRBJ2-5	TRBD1	CASSSKTGVETQYF	TGTGCCAGCAGCTCCAAGACAGGGGTAGAGACCCAGTACTTC
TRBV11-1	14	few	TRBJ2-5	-	CASSKGLDQLAQYF	TGTGCCAGCAGCAAAGGCCTAGATCAATTGGCCCAGTACTTC
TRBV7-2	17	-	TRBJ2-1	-	CASSLVGDFRSYNEQFF	TGTGCCAGCAGCTTAGTTGGGGACTTCCGCTCCTACAATGAGCAGTTCTTC
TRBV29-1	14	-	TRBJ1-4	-	CSVEVTGRGEKLFF	TGCAGCGTTGAAGTAACAGGGCGGGGGGAAAAACTGTTTTTT
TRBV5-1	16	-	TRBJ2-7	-	CASSHLFGTLSYEQYF	TGCGCCAGCAGCCATCTTTTCGGGACACTTAGCTACGAGCAGTACTTC
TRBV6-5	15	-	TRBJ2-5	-	CASTRGGRGQETQYF	TGTGCCAGCACCCGCGGTGGCAGGGGACAAGAGACCCAGTACTTC
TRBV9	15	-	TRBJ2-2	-	CASSAGWGLTGELFF	TGTGCCAGCAGCGCTGGATGGGGACTTACCGGGGAGCTGTTTTTT
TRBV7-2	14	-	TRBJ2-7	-	CASSFYGSSYEQYF	TGTGCCAGCAGCTTTTACGGGAGCTCCTACGAGCAGTACTTC
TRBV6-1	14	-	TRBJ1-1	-	CASSERDIETEAFF	TGTGCCAGCAGTGAAAGGGACATTGAAACTGAAGCTTTCTTT
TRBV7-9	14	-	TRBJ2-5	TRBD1	CASSPDRGTETQYF	TGTGCCAGCAGCCCGGACAGGGGGACGGAGACCCAGTACTTC
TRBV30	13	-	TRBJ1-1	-	CAWSSGPGTEAFF	TGTGCCTGGAGTTCCGGCCCGGGGACTGAAGCTTTCTTT
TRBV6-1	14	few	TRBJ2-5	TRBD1	CASSSGRGHETQYF	TGTGCCAGCAGCTCAGGCAGGGGGCATGAGACCCAGTACTTC
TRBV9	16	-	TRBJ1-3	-	CASSPTDSTPGNTIYF	TGTGCCAGCAGCCCCACGGACAGTACGCCTGGAAACACCATATATTTT
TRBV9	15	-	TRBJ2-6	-	CASSVDASGANGLTF	TGTGCCAGCAGCGTAGACGCCTCTGGGGCCAACGGCCTGACTTTC